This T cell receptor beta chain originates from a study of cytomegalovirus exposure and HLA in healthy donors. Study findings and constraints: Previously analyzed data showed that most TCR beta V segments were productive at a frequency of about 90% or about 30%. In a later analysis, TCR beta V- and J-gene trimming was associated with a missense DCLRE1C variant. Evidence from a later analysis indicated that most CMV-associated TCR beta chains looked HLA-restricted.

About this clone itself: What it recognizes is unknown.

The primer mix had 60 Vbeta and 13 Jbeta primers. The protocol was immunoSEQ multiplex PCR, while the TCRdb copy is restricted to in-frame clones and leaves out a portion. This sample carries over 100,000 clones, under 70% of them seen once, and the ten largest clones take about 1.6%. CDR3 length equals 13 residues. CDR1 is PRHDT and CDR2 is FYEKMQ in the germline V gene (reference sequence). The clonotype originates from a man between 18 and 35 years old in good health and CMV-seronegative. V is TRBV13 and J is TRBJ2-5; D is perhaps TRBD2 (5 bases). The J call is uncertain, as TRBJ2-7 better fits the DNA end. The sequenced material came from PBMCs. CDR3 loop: CASSSGISYEQYF. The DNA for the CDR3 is TGTGCCAGCAGCTCCGGGATCTCCTACGAGCAGTACTTC.